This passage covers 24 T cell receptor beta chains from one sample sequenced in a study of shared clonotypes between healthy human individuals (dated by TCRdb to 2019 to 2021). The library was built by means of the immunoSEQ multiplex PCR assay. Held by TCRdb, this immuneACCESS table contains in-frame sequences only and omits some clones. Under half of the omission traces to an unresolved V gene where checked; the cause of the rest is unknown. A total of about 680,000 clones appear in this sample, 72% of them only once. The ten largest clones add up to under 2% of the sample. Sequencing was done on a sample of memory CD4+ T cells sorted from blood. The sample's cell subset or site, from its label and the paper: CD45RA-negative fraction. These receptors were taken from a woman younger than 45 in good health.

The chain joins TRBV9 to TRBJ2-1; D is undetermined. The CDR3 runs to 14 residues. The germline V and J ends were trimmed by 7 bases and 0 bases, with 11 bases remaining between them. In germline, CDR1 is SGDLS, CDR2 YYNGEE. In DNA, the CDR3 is TGTGCCAGCGTAAGGGTAATCTCCTACAATGAGCAGTTCTTC. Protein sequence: CASVRVISYNEQFF.

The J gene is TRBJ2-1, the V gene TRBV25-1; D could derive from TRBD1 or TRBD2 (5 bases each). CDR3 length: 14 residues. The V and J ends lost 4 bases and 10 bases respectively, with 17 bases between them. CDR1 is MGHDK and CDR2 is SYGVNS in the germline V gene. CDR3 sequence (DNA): TGTGCCAGCAGTGCACCTGTGGGGGTTGACGAGCAGTTCTTC. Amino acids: CASSAPVGVDEQFF. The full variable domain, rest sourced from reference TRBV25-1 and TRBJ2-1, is EADIYQTPRYLVIGTGKKITLECSQTMGHDKMYWYQQDPGMELHLIHYSYGVNSTEKGDLSSESTVSRIRTEHFPLTLESARPSHTSQYLCASSAPVGVDEQFFGPGTRLTVL.

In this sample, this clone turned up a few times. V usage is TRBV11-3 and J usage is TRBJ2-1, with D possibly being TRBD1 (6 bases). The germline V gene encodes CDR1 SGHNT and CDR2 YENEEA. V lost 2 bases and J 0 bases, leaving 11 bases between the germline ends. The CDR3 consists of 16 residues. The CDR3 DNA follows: TGTGCCAGCAGCTTAAACAGGGTGGGCTCCTACAATGAGCAGTTCTTC. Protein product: CASSLNRVGSYNEQFF.

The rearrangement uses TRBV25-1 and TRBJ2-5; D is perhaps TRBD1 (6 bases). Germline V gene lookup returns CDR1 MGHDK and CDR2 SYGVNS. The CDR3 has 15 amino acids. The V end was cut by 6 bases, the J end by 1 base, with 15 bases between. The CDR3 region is CASSDAGQPQETQYF. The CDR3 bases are TGTGCCAGCAGCGACGCAGGACAGCCCCAAGAGACCCAGTACTTC.

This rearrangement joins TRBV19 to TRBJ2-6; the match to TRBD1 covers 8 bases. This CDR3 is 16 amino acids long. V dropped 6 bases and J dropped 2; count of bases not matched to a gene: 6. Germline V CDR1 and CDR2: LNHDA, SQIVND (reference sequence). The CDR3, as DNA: TGTGCCAGTAGCGGACAGGGCGTGACTGGGGCCAACGTCCTGACTTTC. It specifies CASSGQGVTGANVLTF.

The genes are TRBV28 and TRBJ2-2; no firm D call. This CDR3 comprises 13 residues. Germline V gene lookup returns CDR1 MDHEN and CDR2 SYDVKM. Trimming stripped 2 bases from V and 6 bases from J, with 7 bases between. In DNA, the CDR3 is TGTGCCAGCAGTTTAGAGCTGGCCGGGGAGCTGTTTTTT. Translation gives CASSLELAGELFF.

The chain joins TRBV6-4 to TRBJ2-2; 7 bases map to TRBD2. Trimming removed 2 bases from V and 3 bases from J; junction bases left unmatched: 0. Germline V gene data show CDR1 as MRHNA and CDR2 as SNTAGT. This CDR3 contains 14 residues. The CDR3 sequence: CASSDGLDTGELFF. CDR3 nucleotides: TGTGCCAGCAGTGACGGACTAGACACCGGGGAGCTGTTTTTT.

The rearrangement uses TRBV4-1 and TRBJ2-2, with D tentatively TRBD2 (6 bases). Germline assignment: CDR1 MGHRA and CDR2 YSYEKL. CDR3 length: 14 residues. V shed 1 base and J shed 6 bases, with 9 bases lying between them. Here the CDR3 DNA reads TGCGCCAGCAGCCAAGCCGGCGGGGCCGGGGAGCTGTTTTTT. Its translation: CASSQAGGAGELFF.

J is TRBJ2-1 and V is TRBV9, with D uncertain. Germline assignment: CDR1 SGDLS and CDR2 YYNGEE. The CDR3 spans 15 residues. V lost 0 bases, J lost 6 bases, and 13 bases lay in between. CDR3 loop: CASSVASGPFNEQFF. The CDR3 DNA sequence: TGTGCCAGCAGCGTAGCCAGTGGGCCATTCAATGAGCAGTTCTTC. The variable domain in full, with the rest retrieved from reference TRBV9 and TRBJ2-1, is DSGVTQTPKHLITATGQRVTLRCSPRSGDLSVYWYQQSLDQGLQFLIQYYNGEERAKGNILERFSAQQFPDLHSELNLSSLELGDSALYFCASSVASGPFNEQFFGPGTRLTVL.

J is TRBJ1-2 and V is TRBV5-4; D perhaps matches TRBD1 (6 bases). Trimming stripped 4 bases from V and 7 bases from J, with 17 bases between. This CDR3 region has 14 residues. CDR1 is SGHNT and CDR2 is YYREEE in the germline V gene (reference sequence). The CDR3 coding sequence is TGTGCCAGCAGCCACCCCGGGGAAGGGGGTGGCTACACCTTC. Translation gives CASSHPGEGGGYTF.

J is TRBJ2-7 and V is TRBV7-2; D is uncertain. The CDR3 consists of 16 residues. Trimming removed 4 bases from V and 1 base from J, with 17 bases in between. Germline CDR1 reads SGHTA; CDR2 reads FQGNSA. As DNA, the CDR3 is TGTGCCAGCAGCTCGATGAGCCCCTCCAAATCCTACGAGCAGTACTTC. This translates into CASSSMSPSKSYEQYF. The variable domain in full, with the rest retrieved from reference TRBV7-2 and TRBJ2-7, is GAGVSQSPSNKVTEKGKDVELRCDPISGHTALYWYRQSLGQGLEFLIYFQGNSAPDKSGLPSDRFSAERTGGSVSTLTIQRTQQEDSAVYLCASSSMSPSKSYEQYFGPGTRLTVT.

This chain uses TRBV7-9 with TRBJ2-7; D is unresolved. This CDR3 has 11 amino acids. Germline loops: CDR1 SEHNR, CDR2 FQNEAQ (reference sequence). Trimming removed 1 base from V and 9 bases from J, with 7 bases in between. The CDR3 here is CASSLGQVQYF. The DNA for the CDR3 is TGTGCCAGCAGCTTAGGTCAAGTGCAGTACTTC.

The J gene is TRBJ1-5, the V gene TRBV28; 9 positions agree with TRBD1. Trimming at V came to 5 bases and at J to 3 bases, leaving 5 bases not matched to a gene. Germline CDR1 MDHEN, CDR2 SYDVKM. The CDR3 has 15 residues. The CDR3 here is CASSLRDRVNQPQHF. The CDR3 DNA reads TGTGCCAGCAGTCTCCGGGACAGGGTCAATCAGCCCCAGCATTTT.

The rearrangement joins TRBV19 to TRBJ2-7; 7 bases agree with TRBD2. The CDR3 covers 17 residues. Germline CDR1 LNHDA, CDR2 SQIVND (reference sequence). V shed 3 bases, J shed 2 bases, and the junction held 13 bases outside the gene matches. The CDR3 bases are TGTGCCAGTAGTATCCCGCGGTTTTCGGGAGGCGCCTACGAGCAGTACTTC. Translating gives CASSIPRFSGGAYEQYF.

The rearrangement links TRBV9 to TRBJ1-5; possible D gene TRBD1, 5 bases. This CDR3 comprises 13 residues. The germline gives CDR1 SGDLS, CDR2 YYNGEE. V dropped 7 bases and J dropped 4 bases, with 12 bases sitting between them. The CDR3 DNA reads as TGTGCCAGCGGCAGGGACTTTAATCAGCCCCAGCATTTT. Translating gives CASGRDFNQPQHF.

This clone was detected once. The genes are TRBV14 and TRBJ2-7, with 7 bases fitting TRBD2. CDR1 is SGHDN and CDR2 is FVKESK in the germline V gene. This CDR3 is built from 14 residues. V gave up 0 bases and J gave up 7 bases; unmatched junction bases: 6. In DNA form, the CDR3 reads TGTGCCAGCAGCCAAGACTTCGGGGGGATTGAGCAGTACTTC. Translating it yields CASSQDFGGIEQYF.

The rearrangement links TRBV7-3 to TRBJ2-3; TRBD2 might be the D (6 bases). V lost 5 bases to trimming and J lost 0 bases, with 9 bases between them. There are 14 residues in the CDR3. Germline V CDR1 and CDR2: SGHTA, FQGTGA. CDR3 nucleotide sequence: TGTGCCAGCAGCCCGGAGGGTAGCACAGATACGCAGTATTTT. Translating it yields CASSPEGSTDTQYF.

The CDR3 spells CASSLLDYNTGELFF. Written as DNA, the CDR3 is TGTGCCAGCAGCTTACTTGACTACAACACCGGGGAGCTGTTTTTT. The rearrangement uses TRBV7-3 and TRBJ2-2; tentative D call: TRBD2 (5 bases). This CDR3 spans 15 amino acids. Trimming took 2 bases from V and 2 from J, leaving 9 bases between them. Germline CDR1 reads SGHTA; CDR2 reads FQGTGA.

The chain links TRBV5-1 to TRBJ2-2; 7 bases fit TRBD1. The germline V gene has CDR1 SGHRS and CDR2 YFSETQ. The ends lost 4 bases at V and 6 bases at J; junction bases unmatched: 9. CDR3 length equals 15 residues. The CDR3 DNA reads TGCGCCAGCAGCGCCGGGACAGAGGGACCCGGGGAGCTGTTTTTT. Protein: CASSAGTEGPGELFF.

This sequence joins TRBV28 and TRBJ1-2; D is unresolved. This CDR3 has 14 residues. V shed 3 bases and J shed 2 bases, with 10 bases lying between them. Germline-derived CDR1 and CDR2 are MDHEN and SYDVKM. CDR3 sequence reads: CASSFSSLNYGYTF. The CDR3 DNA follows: TGTGCCAGCAGTTTTAGCAGTTTGAACTATGGCTACACCTTC.

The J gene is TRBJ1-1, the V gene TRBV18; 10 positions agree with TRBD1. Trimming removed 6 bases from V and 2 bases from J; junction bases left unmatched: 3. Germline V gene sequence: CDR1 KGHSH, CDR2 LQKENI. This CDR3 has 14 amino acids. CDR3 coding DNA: TGTGCCAGCTCGGGACAGGGGCTTAACACTGAAGCTTTCTTT. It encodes CASSGQGLNTEAFF.

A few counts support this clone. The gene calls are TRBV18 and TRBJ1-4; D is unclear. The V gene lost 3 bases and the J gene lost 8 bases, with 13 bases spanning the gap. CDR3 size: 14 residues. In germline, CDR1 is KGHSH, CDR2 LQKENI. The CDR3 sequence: CASSPNGVDEKLFF. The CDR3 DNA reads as TGTGCCAGCTCACCGAACGGGGTTGACGAAAAACTGTTTTTT.

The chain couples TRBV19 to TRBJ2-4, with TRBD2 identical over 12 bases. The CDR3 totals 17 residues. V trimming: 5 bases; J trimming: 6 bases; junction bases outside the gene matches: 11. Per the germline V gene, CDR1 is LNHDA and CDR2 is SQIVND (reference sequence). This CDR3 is CASSAVTSGSRLNIQYF. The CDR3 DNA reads TGTGCCAGTAGTGCCGTGACTAGCGGGAGTAGATTAAACATTCAGTACTTC.

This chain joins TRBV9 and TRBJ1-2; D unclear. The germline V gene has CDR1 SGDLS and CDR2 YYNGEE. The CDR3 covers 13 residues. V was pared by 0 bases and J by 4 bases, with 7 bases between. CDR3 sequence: CASSVDGPYGYTF. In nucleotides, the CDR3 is TGTGCCAGCAGCGTAGACGGTCCCTATGGCTACACCTTC.